This T cell receptor (beta chain) was captured in a study of blood T cell repertoires in COVID-19. Study-wide context: The United States, Italy and Spain supplied acute and convalescent COVID-19 samples.

The trim removed 0 bases at V and 5 bases at J, leaving 3 bases unmatched. Germline CDR1 reads LGHNA; CDR2 reads YNFKEQ. This CDR3 comprises 15 residues. The method was immunoSEQ multiplex PCR; TCRdb's version includes in-frame clones alone and lacks a portion of them. The data show some 150,000 clones, 65% to 85% seen once. The clonotype was recovered from a woman in her fifties or sixties with acute or convalescent COVID-19. The rearrangement uses TRBV4-2 and TRBJ2-1; 8 nucleotides align to TRBD2. The material sequenced was peripheral blood. DNA of the CDR3: TGTGCCAGCAGCCAAGAGCGGGGGGTCGACAATGAGCAGTTCTTC. This encodes CASSQERGVDNEQFF.